A selection of T cell receptor beta chains follows, all from one sample in a study of T cell changes during pregnancy in multiple sclerosis. Sequencing used immunoSEQ multiplex PCR; TCRdb keeps in-frame clones, though not all of them. The sample lists some 33,000 clones; 80% to 90% were seen once. The material was CD8+ T cells from peripheral blood mononuclear cells, obtained in the third trimester of pregnancy. All receptors come from a female donor with multiple sclerosis, enrolled in a pregnancy study. Both conserved end residues are part of each CDR3. The D gene is left open where the match is weak.

d_call | j_call | v_call | cdr3_aa | cdr3_nt
TRBD1 | TRBJ1-5 | TRBV6-4 | CASERGDSSNQPQHF | TGTGCCAGTGAGAGAGGGGACAGTAGCAATCAGCCCCAGCATTTT
- | TRBJ2-1 | TRBV27 | CASSPPGGSQFF | TGTGCCAGCAGTCCCCCTGGAGGGTCGCAGTTCTTC
- | TRBJ2-4 | TRBV9 | CASSGAGKNIQYF | TGTGCCAGCAGCGGGGCAGGGAAAAACATTCAGTACTTC
TRBD1 | TRBJ2-2 | TRBV19 | CASSADRGPNTGELFF | TGTGCCAGTAGTGCCGACAGGGGGCCGAACACCGGGGAGCTGTTTTTT
TRBD1 | TRBJ2-2 | TRBV6-5 | CASRPGQGYTGELFF | TGTGCCAGCAGACCGGGACAGGGGTACACCGGGGAGCTGTTTTTT
TRBD1 | TRBJ1-2 | TRBV27 | CASSLNKGGGYGYTF | TGTGCCAGCAGTTTGAATAAAGGGGGCGGCTATGGCTACACCTTC
TRBD1 | TRBJ2-7 | TRBV7-8 | CASSLALTGENEQYF | TGTGCCAGCAGCTTAGCCTTGACAGGGGAGAACGAGCAGTACTTC
TRBD2 | TRBJ2-1 | TRBV18 | CASSPDKREVPYNEQFF | TGTGCCAGCTCACCAGACAAGCGGGAGGTCCCCTACAATGAGCAGTTCTTC
- | TRBJ2-7 | TRBV6-1 | CASDGGSGYEQYF | TGTGCCAGCGATGGAGGGTCGGGCTACGAGCAGTACTTC
TRBD1 | TRBJ2-1 | TRBV7-9 | CASSLADRASYNEQFF | TGTGCCAGCAGCTTAGCCGACAGGGCGTCCTACAATGAGCAGTTCTTC
TRBD1 | TRBJ1-4 | TRBV9 | CASSVAGQANEKLFF | TGTGCCAGCAGCGTCGCGGGACAGGCTAATGAAAAACTGTTTTTT